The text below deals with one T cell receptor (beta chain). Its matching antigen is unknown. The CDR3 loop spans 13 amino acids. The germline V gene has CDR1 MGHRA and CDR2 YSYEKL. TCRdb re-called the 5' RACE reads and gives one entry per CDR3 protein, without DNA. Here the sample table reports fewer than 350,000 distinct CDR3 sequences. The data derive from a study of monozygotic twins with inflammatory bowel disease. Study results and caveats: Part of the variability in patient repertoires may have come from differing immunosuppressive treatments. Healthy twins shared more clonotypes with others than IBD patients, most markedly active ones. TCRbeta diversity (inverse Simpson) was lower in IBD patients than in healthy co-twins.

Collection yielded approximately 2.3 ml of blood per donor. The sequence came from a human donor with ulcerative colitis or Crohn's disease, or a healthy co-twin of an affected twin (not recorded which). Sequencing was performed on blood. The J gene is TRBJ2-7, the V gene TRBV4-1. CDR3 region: CASSQDRVHEQYF.